Here is one T cell receptor (beta chain) with its context. The antigen is not known. Trimming cost V 0 bases and J 5 bases, with 16 bases left between them. This CDR3 spans 15 amino acids. Germline loops: CDR1 SQVTM, CDR2 ANQGSEA. The data are from a study of T-cell memory formation after mild COVID-19. Study-wide points: Clones shrinking from day 15 to 85 showed even CD4/CD8 mixes; later expanders tilted CD4+.

TCRalpha and TCRbeta libraries used 5'RACE with constant-segment primers and UMIs. TCRdb re-analysed the 5' RACE reads in MiXCR, keeping a single row per CDR3 protein. Found here are about 310,000 distinct CDR3 sequences, less than 20% of them singletons; the top ten hold around 21%. V gene TRBV29-1 combines with J gene TRBJ2-5; TRBD1 is a possible D gene (6 bases). The sample comprised PBMCs or a T cell subset sorted from them (not recorded which). This TCR was sampled from a young man who had mild COVID-19 (a few samples of this study predate the infection). Cell type and time point are not known. CDR3 coding DNA: TGCAGCGTTGAAGATGGGTGGCAGGGGACGGAGACCCAGTACTTC. Protein product: CSVEDGWQGTETQYF.